This T cell receptor (beta chain) was profiled in a study of shared clonotypes between healthy human individuals. Regarding the study as a whole: Donor scarcity curtailed the genetic and exposure-history diversity represented herein. Investigators expected sequencing depth to affect clonotype sharing among donors. Relative to clonotypes present in all four donors, those not shared had lower generation probabilities.

Sequencing used immunoSEQ multiplex PCR; TCRdb keeps in-frame clones, though not all of them. The table includes under 2.5 million clones, around 93% detected once. This CDR3 region has 14 residues. Germline lookup yields CDR1 SGDLS and CDR2 YYNGEE. V trimming: 0 bases; J trimming: 2 bases; junction bases outside the gene matches: 0. Note on this clone: Antigen: not known. The sample carries other DNA sequences with the same CDR3.

The genes are TRBV9 and TRBJ2-5; 8 bases agree with TRBD1. Material: naive CD4+ T cells from PBMCs. Specified subset: CD45RA+ positively selected. The TCR sequence derives from a man younger than 30 in good health. Some clones in this sample may be carry-over from other donors' samples. The CDR3 loop reads CASSVGTGQETQYF. CDR3 DNA sequence: TGTGCCAGCAGCGTAGGGACAGGGCAAGAGACCCAGTACTTC. The full variable domain, its missing parts supplied by reference TRBV9 and TRBJ2-5, is DSGVTQTPKHLITATGQRVTLRCSPRSGDLSVYWYQQSLDQGLQFLIQYYNGEERAKGNILERFSAQQFPDLHSELNLSSLELGDSALYFCASSVGTGQETQYFGPGTRLLVL.